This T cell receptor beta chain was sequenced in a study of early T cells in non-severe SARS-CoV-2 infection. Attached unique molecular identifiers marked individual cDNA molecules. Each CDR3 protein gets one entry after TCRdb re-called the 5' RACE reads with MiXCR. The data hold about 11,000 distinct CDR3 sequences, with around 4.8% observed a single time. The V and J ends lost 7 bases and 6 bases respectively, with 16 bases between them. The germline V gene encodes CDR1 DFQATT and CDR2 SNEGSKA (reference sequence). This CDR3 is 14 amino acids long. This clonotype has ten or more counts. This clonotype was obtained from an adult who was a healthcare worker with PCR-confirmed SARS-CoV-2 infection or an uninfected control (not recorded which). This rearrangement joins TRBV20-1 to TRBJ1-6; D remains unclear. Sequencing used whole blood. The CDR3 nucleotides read TGCAGTGTGGCGGGCTTGTGGGGTAATTCACCCCTCCACTTT. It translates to CSVAGLWGNSPLHF.